These T cell receptor beta chains were read from a single sample in a study of blood T cells in healthy people across ages. TCRdb processed the 5' RACE reads anew with MiXCR; each CDR3 protein has one entry. Of roughly 700,000 distinct CDR3 sequences listed, 25% are singletons. The sample was also reused in another study, on T cells of mothers and their children.

Sequencing was performed on blood. These TCRs come from a boy younger than 18 in good health. Both conserved end residues are part of each CDR3. D genes are given only for firm matches. Some rows have no size entry. The others give once, few or many, or a class for an expanded clone.

clone_size	v_call	d_call	j_call	cdr3_nt	cdr3_aa
-	TRBV28	-	TRBJ2-7	TGTGCCAGCAGTTTATTTGCCCCCTACGAGCAGTACTTC	CASSLFAPYEQYF
few	TRBV20-1	-	TRBJ1-2	TGCAGTGCTCTTCCACAGCCCGGAGCTGGCTACACCTTC	CSALPQPGAGYTF
many	TRBV29-1	-	TRBJ2-1	TGCAGCCTGACGGACGGGGAATCCTACAATGAGCAGTTCTTC	CSLTDGESYNEQFF
few	TRBV6-5	-	TRBJ2-5	TGTGCCAGCAGTTACTCGTCGGACCCCCAAGAGACCCAGTACTTC	CASSYSSDPQETQYF
few	TRBV15	TRBD1	TRBJ2-4	TGTGCCACCAGCTCGGACAGGCTAAACATTCAGTACTTC	CATSSDRLNIQYF
-	TRBV27	-	TRBJ1-2	TGTGCCAGCAGTGCCGCGCAGAACTATGGCTACACCTTC	CASSAAQNYGYTF
many	TRBV5-1	TRBD1	TRBJ1-2	TGCGCCAGCAGCTTGGACAGGGGCTATGGCTACACCTTC	CASSLDRGYGYTF
-	TRBV9	-	TRBJ1-4	TGTGCCAGCAGCGCCTCCCGGACCGAGCTCGTCCACCCTAATGAAAAACTGTTTTTT	CASSASRTELVHPNEKLFF
few	TRBV5-1	-	TRBJ1-1	TGCGCCAGCAGCCACCCAATTCGGGAGGGCTCTTACACTGAAGCTTTCTTT	CASSHPIREGSYTEAFF
-	TRBV6-2/TRBV6-3	-	TRBJ1-2	TGTGCCAGCGCTGAGGTGGTTTTGGACTATGGCTACACCTTC	CASAEVVLDYGYTF
-	TRBV29-1	TRBD2	TRBJ2-5	TGCAGCGTTGTGTGGGAGGGCCTAAAAGAGACCCAGTACTTC	CSVVWEGLKETQYF
-	TRBV7-2	TRBD2	TRBJ2-5	TGTGCCAGCAGCCCAACTAGCGCCGGAGATGTGACCCAGTACTTC	CASSPTSAGDVTQYF
-	TRBV12-3/TRBV12-4	TRBD2	TRBJ2-1	TGTGCCAGCAGCCCTAGCGGGCTCAGTAGGGGCAATGAGCAGTTCTTC	CASSPSGLSRGNEQFF
-	TRBV4-3	-	TRBJ2-5	TGCGCCAGCAGCCAAGAGGTTCATCGGCGCCAAGAGACCCAGTACTTC	CASSQEVHRRQETQYF
-	TRBV12-3/TRBV12-4	-	TRBJ2-3	TGTGCCAGCACCCTCCCCAACACAGATACGCAGTATTTT	CASTLPNTDTQYF
few	TRBV2	TRBD1	TRBJ1-2	TGTGCCAGCAGCTGGGACAGGGCCTATGGCTACACCTTC	CASSWDRAYGYTF
few	TRBV29-1	-	TRBJ2-1	TGCAGCGTCGTCGCCCAGGGTAGCTACAATGAGCAGTTCTTC	CSVVAQGSYNEQFF
-	TRBV29-1	-	TRBJ2-3	TGCAGCATCCGAGGGAGCTATAGCACAGATACGCAGTATTTT	CSIRGSYSTDTQYF
-	TRBV24-1	TRBD2	TRBJ2-1	TGTGCCACCAGGGAGCGGGGGTCCGGCAATGAGCAGTTCTTC	CATRERGSGNEQFF
-	TRBV3-1	-	TRBJ2-1	TGTGCCAGCAGCCCCGGTGGAGTGGGGGATGAGCAGTTCTTC	CASSPGGVGDEQFF
-	TRBV13	TRBD2	TRBJ2-5	TGTGCCAGCAGCTTAAACGGGGGGACCCCAGAGACCCAGTACTTC	CASSLNGGTPETQYF
once	TRBV7-3	TRBD2	TRBJ2-3	TGTGCCAGCAGCTTAAATAGCGGGAGGGATACGCAGTATTTT	CASSLNSGRDTQYF
-	TRBV7-9	-	TRBJ2-7	TGTGCCAGCAGCCTAGTCGCCGCCGGGGGCGAGCAGTACTTC	CASSLVAAGGEQYF
-	TRBV9	-	TRBJ2-3	TGTGCCAGCAGCGTGGGCTCCTCCAGCACAGATACGCAGTATTTT	CASSVGSSSTDTQYF
-	TRBV6-6	-	TRBJ2-5	TGTGCCAGCAGTTACGGGGACCTTCAAGAGACCCAGTACTTC	CASSYGDLQETQYF
few	TRBV27	TRBD1	TRBJ2-5	TGTGCCAGCAGCCTTAAACCGACAGGGTCGGGGACCCAGTACTTC	CASSLKPTGSGTQYF
few	TRBV6-6	-	TRBJ1-5	TGTGCCAGCAGCAGTGGTATGGGGGCGGATCAGCCCCAGCATTTT	CASSSGMGADQPQHF
-	TRBV5-1	-	TRBJ2-1	TGCGCCAGCAGCTTGGCGCCGGGCCGGATTTTGCCTCTACAGGATGAGCAGTTCTTC	CASSLAPGRILPLQDEQFF
few	TRBV4-2	TRBD2	TRBJ2-7	TGTGCCAGCAGCCAAGGTCTGGCGGGGGTCTCCTACGAGCAGTACTTC	CASSQGLAGVSYEQYF
-	TRBV7-9	TRBD1	TRBJ1-4	TGTGCCAGCAGCTTATCAGAGACAGGGGTGCACGAAAAACTGTTTTTT	CASSLSETGVHEKLFF
-	TRBV6-2/TRBV6-3	-	TRBJ1-5	TGTGCCAGCAGTTACCCCTCACAGGCCCAGCATTTT	CASSYPSQAQHF
-	TRBV28	TRBD1	TRBJ2-7	TGTGCCAGCAGTTCGACAGGGGGTAAGGACGAGCAGTACTTC	CASSSTGGKDEQYF